The sample holds many counts of the clone carrying this T cell receptor (beta chain). What it binds is unknown. The CDR3 extends 3 residues past the end of the read, so its final part is completed from the germline J gene. Patients and controls were mostly of Caucasian heritage. This sample is drawn from a study of T cell clonality in common variable immunodeficiency. Libraries were prepared by immunoSEQ multiplex PCR; TCRdb keeps only in-frame clonotypes and omits some of them. This sample has 25,000 to 35,000 clones and no singletons, with more than 3% in the ten largest. The germline V gene encodes CDR1 KGHDR and CDR2 SFDVKD. The CDR3 spans 13 residues. V lost 5 bases and J lost 6; bases outside the gene matches: 0. Findings and caveats of the study: TCRbeta clonality was increased in CVID versus healthy controls. Links between repertoire features and CVID complications were heterogeneity-limited.

This sequence was found in a person between 18 and 75 years old in good health. The material sequenced was peripheral blood mononuclear cells. The chain recombines TRBV24-1 with TRBJ2-1; TRBD2 matches at 10 bases. The CDR3 loop is CATSASGSNEQFF. CDR3 bases read: TGTGCCACCAGTGCTAGCGGGAGCAATGAG.